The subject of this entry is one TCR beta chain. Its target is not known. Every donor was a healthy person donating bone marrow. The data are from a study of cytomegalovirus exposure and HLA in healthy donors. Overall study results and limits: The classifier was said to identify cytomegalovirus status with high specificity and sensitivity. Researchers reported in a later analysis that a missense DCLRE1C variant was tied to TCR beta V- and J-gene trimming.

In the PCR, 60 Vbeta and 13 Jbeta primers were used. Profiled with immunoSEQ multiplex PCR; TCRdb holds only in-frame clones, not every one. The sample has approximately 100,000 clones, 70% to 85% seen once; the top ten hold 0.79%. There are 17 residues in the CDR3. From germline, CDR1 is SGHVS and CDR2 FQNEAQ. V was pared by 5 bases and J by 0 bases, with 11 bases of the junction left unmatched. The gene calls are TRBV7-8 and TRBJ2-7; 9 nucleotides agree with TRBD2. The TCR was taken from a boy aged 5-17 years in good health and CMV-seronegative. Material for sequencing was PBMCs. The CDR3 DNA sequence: TGTGCCAGCAGCCTAGGGGCTAGCGGGACCTACTCCTACGAGCAGTACTTC. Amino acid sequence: CASSLGASGTYSYEQYF. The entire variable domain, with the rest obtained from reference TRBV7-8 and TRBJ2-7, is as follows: GAGVSQSPRYKVAKRGQDVALRCDPISGHVSLFWYQQALGQGPEFLTYFQNEAQLDKSGLPSDRFFAERPEGSVSTLKIQRTQQEDSAVYLCASSLGASGTYSYEQYFGPGTRLTVT.